The present entry profiles one T cell receptor beta chain with its context. It has no known antigen specificity. Read sequence stops 3 residues before the CDR3 end, and the germline J gene provides the missing end. The cysteine opens and the phenylalanine closes a CDR3 of 14 amino acids. The 33 bases shown cover part of the CDR3, and their frame starts at base 1. Reading the germline V gene gives CDR1 SQVTM and CDR2 ANQGSEA. Deep sequencing of the TCR beta chain was done using the immunoSEQ assay. In the authors' own workflow: Only productive TCR beta rearrangements went into calculating clonotype frequencies. The immuneACCESS repertoire file appears here via TCRdb, limited to in-frame rearrangements. These files lack a portion of the clones; in checked studies, under half of the deficit traces to unresolved V genes, and the cause of the others is not known. The D gene and trimming were derived from the DNA, and the V and J assignments and clone size from that table. The table held for this sample gives fewer than 30,000 clones. Of the sample, about 2% is held by the ten largest clones.

The sample belongs to a study of TET2 disruption in CD19-targeted CAR T cells (dated by TCRdb to the late 2010s). Context from the whole study: The number of samples was determined by the original clinical trial design and by which samples were available, and no additional inclusion criteria were applied.

Broader findings and caveats from the paper: The conclusions about the patient's CAR T cells were based on extensive analysis of only one subject.

In light of the paper, this sample's treatment or condition label describes: autologous CTL019 cells: CD19 CAR with 4-1BB and CD3 zeta domains. TCR zeta and 4-1BB costimulatory signaling domains were built into the CD19 CAR. Leukapheresis was used to collect T cells from peripheral blood for manufacturing CTL019. The DNeasy Blood and Tissue Kit was used to extract genomic DNA from pre-infusion T cells, peripheral blood, or sorted post-infusion T cells. The chain is assembled from TRBV29-1 and TRBJ1-2; TRBD1 is perhaps the D gene, given 5 matching bases. The specimen was CD8- CAR+ T cells sorted from cultured blood T cells, collected for CD19 CAR T cell therapy. The cell subset or site label on this specimen signifies: CD8-negative CAR-positive T cells from the infusion product. This TCR was sampled from a man between 65 and 85 years old with chronic lymphocytic leukemia. CDR3 sequence: CSVGQGEVTDTYTF. Partial CDR3 DNA: TGCAGCGTTGGTCAGGGTGAGGTCACAGATACC.